This entry lists 29 T cell receptor beta chains sequenced from one sample in a study of identical twins. TCRdb re-called the 5' RACE reads with MiXCR, one entry per CDR3 protein. The data hold roughly 1.6 million distinct CDR3 sequences, with about 32% observed a single time. The sequencing sample was made of cord blood. The receptor source for this set is a newborn girl in good health.

This clonotype turned up a few times. The chain joins TRBV7-9 to TRBJ2-7, with 8 positions matching TRBD1. With 5 bases clipped from V and 0 bases from J, the junction kept 9 bases outside the gene matches. The CDR3 length is 16 residues. Germline values: CDR1 SEHNR, CDR2 FQNEAQ (reference sequence). CDR3 residues: CASSLPKDRDSYEQYF. The CDR3, as DNA: TGTGCCAGCAGCCTCCCCAAGGACAGGGACTCCTACGAGCAGTACTTC.

This clonotype showed up just a few times. This sequence joins TRBV7-8 and TRBJ2-4, with TRBD1 matching 7 bases. Per the germline V gene, CDR1 is SGHVS and CDR2 is FQNEAQ. The CDR3 totals 12 residues. With V trimmed by 5 bases and J by 5 bases, 0 bases remained unmatched. In nucleotides, the CDR3 is TGTGCCAGCAGCGGGACAGAAAACATTCAGTACTTC. Amino acids: CASSGTENIQYF.

This clonotype was counted a few times. The rearrangement links TRBV11-2 to TRBJ2-1; tentatively, D is TRBD2 (6 bases). Germline V gene lookup returns CDR1 SGHAT and CDR2 FQNNGV. The V and J ends lost 5 bases and 3 bases respectively, with 20 bases between them. This CDR3 is 17 amino acids long. For the CDR3, the DNA is TGTGCCAGCAGCCTCTTAGCTACGGGAGTAAGCTACAATGAGCAGTTCTTC. Amino acid sequence: CASSLLATGVSYNEQFF.

This clonotype was picked up a small number of times. This chain uses TRBV28 with TRBJ1-5; D remains unclear. The CDR3 sequence is 12 residues long. Germline V lookup: CDR1 MDHEN, CDR2 SYDVKM. V gave up 8 bases and J gave up 4 bases, with 9 bases separating them. For the CDR3, the DNA is TGTGCCAGCCAGACCGCTAATCAGCCCCAGCATTTT. Residues: CASQTANQPQHF. Full variable domain (rest looked up from reference TRBV28 and TRBJ1-5): DVKVTQSSRYLVKRTGEKVFLECVQDMDHENMFWYRQDPGLGLRLIYFSYDVKMKEKGDIPEGYSVSREKKERFSLILESASTNQTSMYLCASQTANQPQHFGDGTRLSIL.

V is TRBV9 and J is TRBJ1-2; 10 bases are shared with TRBD1. J was trimmed by 5 bases and V by 4 bases; bases with no gene match: 8. The CDR3 runs to 15 residues. Germline loops: CDR1 SGDLS, CDR2 YYNGEE. CDR3 sequence: CASSPSVDRGYGYTF. DNA of the CDR3: TGTGCCAGCAGCCCCTCTGTGGACAGGGGGTATGGCTACACCTTC.

The chain employs TRBV5-1 and TRBJ1-1; possibly TRBD1 for D (5 bases). Germline V gene lookup returns CDR1 SGHRS and CDR2 YFSETQ. V lost 5 bases, J lost 0 bases, and 8 bases lay in between. This CDR3 has 13 amino acids. The CDR3 sequence is CASRGEMNTEAFF. The CDR3 region has the DNA TGCGCCAGCAGGGGGGAGATGAACACTGAAGCTTTCTTT.

The chain uses TRBV27 and TRBJ2-7; tentative D call: TRBD1 (6 bases). V lost 5 bases and J lost 7, with 15 bases in between. Germline loops: CDR1 MNHEY, CDR2 SMNVEV (reference sequence). The CDR3 runs to 13 residues. This chain's CDR3 is CASSSRGYDEQYF. CDR3 DNA: TGTGCCAGCAGTAGCAGGGGTTACGATGAGCAGTACTTC.

The chain employs TRBV4-1 and TRBJ2-3, with 16 bases fitting TRBD2. V gave up 5 bases and J gave up 5 bases; unmatched junction bases: 4. This CDR3 has 16 residues. Germline CDR1 reads MGHRA; CDR2 reads YSYEKL. CDR3 bases: TGCGCCAGCAGCTCGGGACTAGCGGGGGGGCAAGATACGCAGTATTTT. Translation gives CASSSGLAGGQDTQYF.

In its sample, this clonotype was seen many times. The V call is TRBV20-1, the J call TRBJ2-3, with 9 bases lining up with TRBD1. The CDR3 sequence is 14 residues long. J gave up 4 bases and V 6 bases, and 8 bases lay outside the gene matches. The germline gives CDR1 DFQATT, CDR2 SNEGSKA (reference sequence). CDR3 residues: CSADRRQGADTQYF. DNA for the CDR3: TGCAGTGCGGACCGTCGACAGGGGGCAGATACGCAGTATTTT.

V and J are TRBV20-1 and TRBJ2-7; 8 nucleotides line up with TRBD2. The V segment lost 5 bases and the J segment 10 bases; nucleotides outside the gene matches: 13. There are 13 residues in the CDR3. Germline V gene lookup returns CDR1 DFQATT and CDR2 SNEGSKA (reference sequence). The CDR3 nucleotides are TGCAGTGCTTCCGGGGGGGCCGAAGAGGCCCAGTACTTC. This codes for CSASGGAEEAQYF.

The sample holds one count of this clonotype. This chain connects TRBV5-1 to TRBJ2-3; tentative D call: TRBD2 (6 bases). Germline-derived CDR1 and CDR2 are SGHRS and YFSETQ. V was pared by 4 bases and J by 6 bases, with 15 bases between. CDR3 length equals 14 residues. DNA of the CDR3: TGCGCCAGCAGCACACGGGACTCGATCGATACGCAGTATTTT. This sequence encodes CASSTRDSIDTQYF.

This chain uses TRBV7-2 with TRBJ2-3; 10 nucleotides match TRBD2. Germline V lookup: CDR1 SGHTA, CDR2 FQGNSA. With V trimmed by 1 base and J by 3 bases, 10 bases remained unmatched. The CDR3 extends over 18 amino acids. CDR3 sequence (DNA): TGTGCCAGCAGCTTAGTCGGGACTAGCGCGGCGGGGACAGATACGCAGTATTTT. This codes for CASSLVGTSAAGTDTQYF.

This clonotype was counted at least ten times. The V gene is TRBV27, the J gene TRBJ2-3, with 7 positions matching TRBD1. The CDR3 is made up of 20 amino acids. The J segment lost 5 bases and the V segment lost 3 bases, leaving 23 bases of the junction unmatched. Germline loops: CDR1 MNHEY, CDR2 SMNVEV (reference sequence). CDR3: CASSFARPVTGYMLGDTQYF. CDR3 nucleotide sequence: TGTGCCAGCAGTTTCGCACGCCCCGTGACAGGGTATATGCTGGGAGATACGCAGTATTTT.

As for this clonotype: The CDR3 carries no conserved terminal phenylalanine or tryptophan, so it likely arises from a read error. This chain uses TRBV15 with TRBJ2-1; 12 bases align to TRBD2. After removal of 0 bases from V and 9 bases from J, the junction contained 21 bases not matched to a gene. The CDR3 loop spans 21 amino acids. Germline CDR1 and CDR2: LNHNV and YYDKDF (reference sequence). CDR3 nucleotides: TGTGCCACCAGCAGAGAGTTGGGGGGCACTTTACTAGCGGGAGGACGGGGTGAGCAGTTCTTA. Its translation: CATSRELGGTLLAGGRGEQFL.

This clonotype was observed a few times. The rearrangement joins TRBV6-2 or TRBV6-3 to TRBJ1-5; TRBD1 agrees at 9 bases. There are 15 residues in the CDR3. From germline, CDR1 is MNHEY and CDR2 SVGEGT. V gave up 3 bases and J gave up 7 bases; unmatched junction bases: 7. The CDR3 spells CASSYAGTGKQPQHF. The CDR3 DNA sequence: TGTGCCAGCAGTTATGCCGGGACAGGGAAGCAGCCCCAGCATTTT.

This clonotype has ten or more counts. CDR3 in amino acids: CASRTDRAHEQYF. The CDR3 nucleotides read TGTGCCAGCAGAACAGACAGGGCGCACGAGCAGTACTTC. The chain recombines TRBV12-3 or TRBV12-4 with TRBJ2-7; the match to TRBD1 covers 7 bases. The V gene end was trimmed by 6 bases and the J gene end by 5 bases; junction bases not matched to a gene: 7. CDR3 length: 13 amino acids.

This clonotype was seen more than once but under ten times. The V call is TRBV12-3 or TRBV12-4, the J call TRBJ2-3; 10 bases fit TRBD2. Trimming at V came to 5 bases and at J to 2 bases, leaving 10 bases not matched to a gene. This CDR3 region has 17 residues. Here the CDR3 DNA reads TGTGCCAGCAGTGGGCCCTGGACTAGCGGTAACACAGATACGCAGTATTTT. Its protein product is CASSGPWTSGNTDTQYF.

The gene calls are TRBV20-1 and TRBJ2-5; possible D gene TRBD2, 5 bases. TRBJ2-1 explains the end of the DNA better; the J call may be wrong. CDR3 length equals 16 residues. CDR1 DFQATT and CDR2 SNEGSKA come from the germline V gene (reference sequence). CDR3 region: CSARDLRRGSQETQFF. CDR3 sequence (DNA): TGCAGTGCTAGAGATCTCCGGAGAGGGTCCCAAGAGACCCAGTTCTTC.

This rearrangement joins TRBV12-3 or TRBV12-4 to TRBJ1-3; D call uncertain. The V and J ends lost 2 bases and 1 base respectively, with 15 bases between them. The CDR3 has 17 amino acids. This CDR3 is CASSLSRRAGSGNTIYF. Here the CDR3 DNA reads TGTGCCAGCAGTTTAAGTCGGCGGGCTGGGTCTGGAAACACCATATATTTT.

The V call is TRBV6-1, the J call TRBJ2-7; no reliable D call. The assigned J gene may be wrong: the sequence end matches TRBJ2-4 better. Germline V gives CDR1 MNHNS, CDR2 SASEGT. The CDR3 is 15 residues long. The CDR3, as DNA: TGTGCCAGCAGTGAATTTAGGCGTCCCTTCTACATTCAGTACTTC. It translates to CASSEFRRPFYIQYF.

This clonotype was recorded many times. This chain joins TRBV29-1 and TRBJ2-3, with D possibly matching TRBD2 (6 bases). Germline CDR1 SQVTM, CDR2 ANQGSEA. The V end lost 4 bases, the J end lost 6 bases, and 14 bases lay between the germline ends. This CDR3 spans 13 amino acids. Written as DNA, the CDR3 is TGCAGCGTTGTTGGACTACTTTCGGATACGCAGTATTTT. Residues: CSVVGLLSDTQYF.

The genes are TRBV29-1 and TRBJ2-4, with 8 bases lining up with TRBD1. The CDR3 totals 16 residues. Germline CDR1 SQVTM, CDR2 ANQGSEA. The V segment lost 7 bases and the J segment 13 bases; nucleotides outside the gene matches: 24. CDR3 nucleotide sequence: TGCAGCGCCGTCTTGGCTCCGGGACAGGCCTCGGGTGAGCAGTACTTC. This translates into CSAVLAPGQASGEQYF.

This rearrangement joins TRBV20-1 to TRBJ2-3; D is possibly TRBD1 (5 bases). Per germline, CDR1 DFQATT and CDR2 SNEGSKA (reference sequence). V was shortened by 2 bases and J by 4 bases, with 10 bases between the two germline ends. The CDR3 loop spans 13 amino acids. The CDR3 is CSARSRVADTQYF. DNA for the CDR3: TGCAGTGCTAGATCCAGGGTAGCAGATACGCAGTATTTT.

V and J are TRBV9 and TRBJ2-1; D uncertain. The germline V gene has CDR1 SGDLS and CDR2 YYNGEE. V lost 6 bases, J lost 0 bases, and 22 bases lay in between. There are 18 residues in the CDR3. CDR3 coding DNA: TGTGCCAGCACCCCCTTTGCGTTGACGCGTCACTCCTACAATGAGCAGTTCTTC. Translating it yields CASTPFALTRHSYNEQFF.

This clonotype was counted only a few times. The chain employs TRBV9 and TRBJ2-1; the match to TRBD1 covers 8 bases. The J segment lost 9 bases and the V segment lost 4 bases, leaving 15 bases of the junction unmatched. The CDR3 consists of 16 residues. Germline CDR1 is SGDLS and CDR2 is YYNGEE. Written as DNA, the CDR3 is TGTGCCAGCAGCACGTGGATCGAGACGGGGACAGGTGAGCAGTTCTTC. Protein sequence: CASSTWIETGTGEQFF.

On this clonotype itself: A much larger clone lies a single base off, so this may be a read error. The chain uses TRBV24-1 and TRBJ2-4; TRBD1 matches at 8 bases. The J call is in doubt because the DNA end fits TRBJ2-7 better. Germline loops: CDR1 KGHDR, CDR2 SFDVKD. This CDR3 contains 17 residues. CDR3 amino acids: CATSAQPLGQVHYEQYF. In DNA form, the CDR3 reads TGTGCCACCAGTGCCCAACCCCTGGGACAGGTCCACTACGAGCAGTACTTC.

In its sample, this clonotype was seen many times. This chain joins TRBV10-3 and TRBJ1-2; D is unresolved. CDR1 and CDR2 (germline): ENHRY, SYGVKD. The CDR3 is 13 amino acids. The V end lost 0 bases, the J end lost 4 bases, and 6 bases lay between the germline ends. In DNA form, the CDR3 reads TGTGCCATCAGTGAGTCGGAAAGCTATGGCTACACCTTC. It is translated as CAISESESYGYTF.

The genes are TRBV12-3 or TRBV12-4 and TRBJ1-1; 7 positions match TRBD1. V dropped 8 bases and J dropped 2; count of bases not matched to a gene: 14. CDR3 length equals 16 residues. Written as DNA, the CDR3 is TGTGCCAGCGGGACAGCTCGGGGTTACGGAAACACTGAAGCTTTCTTT. Residues: CASGTARGYGNTEAFF.

This clonotype appeared a few times. This rearrangement joins TRBV27 to TRBJ1-2; D is unclear. The CDR3 runs to 10 residues. V lost 7 bases and J 8 bases, leaving 8 bases between the germline ends. Germline assignment: CDR1 MNHEY and CDR2 SMNVEV (reference sequence). CDR3 sequence (DNA): TGTGCCAGCACGGAGGTCGGCTACACCTTC. Protein: CASTEVGYTF.